Below, 18 T cell receptor beta chains from the same sample are listed, as sequenced in a study of OX40 agonist ivuxolimab in advanced cancers. Assay used: immunoSEQ multiplex PCR; TCRdb lists only in-frame clones, some missing. This table has about 100,000 clones, approximately 94% appearing once. Source: CD4+ or CD8+ T cells sorted from blood, taken in a trial of the OX40 agonist ivuxolimab. The receptors originated from an adult with an advanced solid tumor such as melanoma, head and neck, liver or kidney cancer.

J is TRBJ2-7 and V is TRBV20-1; D call uncertain. The CDR3 runs 11 residues. CDR1 is DFQATT, CDR2 SNEGSKA, per germline (reference sequence). Trimming took 3 bases from V and 3 from J, leaving 6 bases between them. The CDR3 nucleotides read TGCAGTGCTAGTATAGTCTACGAGCAGTACTTC. Residues: CSASIVYEQYF.

The rearrangement uses TRBV7-2 and TRBJ2-5, with no clear D. This CDR3 region has 14 residues. Germline V gene sequence: CDR1 SGHTA, CDR2 FQGNSA. V was trimmed by 2 bases and J by 5 bases, leaving 12 bases between them. In nucleotides, the CDR3 is TGTGCCAGCAGCTTACGAACCTCCGAGGAGACCCAGTACTTC. Its protein product is CASSLRTSEETQYF.

The chain couples TRBV5-4 to TRBJ1-5; tentatively, D is TRBD1 (5 bases). This CDR3 spans 15 amino acids. V lost 0 bases and J 1 base, leaving 8 bases between the germline ends. From germline, CDR1 is SGHNT and CDR2 YYREEE (reference sequence). In nucleotides, the CDR3 is TGTGCCAGCAGCTTGGGGGGGATCAGCAATCAGCCCCAGCATTTT. Translation gives CASSLGGISNQPQHF.

This chain joins TRBV7-9 and TRBJ1-2, with 8 positions matching TRBD1. Germline values: CDR1 SEHNR, CDR2 FQNEAQ (reference sequence). Unmatched junction bases numbered 15, after V lost 6 bases and J lost 0 bases. There are 18 residues in the CDR3. This CDR3 reads CASRFRPRGRKTNYGYTF. The CDR3 DNA sequence: TGTGCCAGCAGATTTCGGCCCAGGGGGCGCAAGACTAACTATGGCTACACCTTC.

The V call is TRBV4-2, the J call TRBJ1-1; TRBD1 matches 7 bases. From germline, CDR1 is LGHNA and CDR2 YNFKEQ. The CDR3 runs 16 residues. Germline trimming cut 4 bases from V and 4 bases from J; bases unmatched to any gene: 12. CDR3 coding DNA: TGTGCCAGCAGCCTATATTCGACAGGGAGATTCACTGAAGCTTTCTTT. Encoded protein: CASSLYSTGRFTEAFF.

This chain uses TRBV4-1 with TRBJ2-7; unclear D gene. Looked up from germline, CDR1 is MGHRA and CDR2 is YSYEKL. The CDR3 extends over 14 amino acids. Trimming removed 5 bases at V and 2 bases at J, with 13 bases between. CDR3 DNA sequence: TGCGCCAGCAGCTTCGAGGACGGTCCCTACGAGCAGTACTTC. Translating it yields CASSFEDGPYEQYF.

The chain links TRBV25-1 to TRBJ2-7; 9 positions match TRBD2. Losses at the gene ends were 3 bases for V and 4 bases for J; bases not matched to a gene: 7. Looked up from germline, CDR1 is MGHDK and CDR2 is SYGVNS. The CDR3 length is 15 residues. CDR3 region: CASSDPSGAGYEQYF. In nucleotides, the CDR3 is TGTGCCAGCAGTGACCCTAGCGGGGCAGGGTACGAGCAGTACTTC.

The chain uses TRBV11-2 and TRBJ2-5; 9 positions agree with TRBD1. J gave up 1 base and V 4 bases, and 4 bases lay outside the gene matches. This CDR3 has 15 amino acids. Germline V gene sequence: CDR1 SGHAT, CDR2 FQNNGV. The DNA of the CDR3 is TGTGCCAGCAGCTCCCGGACAGGGGCCCAAGAGACCCAGTACTTC. It translates to CASSSRTGAQETQYF.

The chain employs TRBV7-9 and TRBJ1-1, with unresolved D. Per germline, CDR1 SEHNR and CDR2 FQNEAQ (reference sequence). Trimming stripped 5 bases from V and 0 bases from J, with 10 bases between. The CDR3 is made up of 14 amino acids. CDR3: CASSPWAVNTEAFF. CDR3 nucleotide sequence: TGTGCCAGCAGCCCCTGGGCCGTGAACACTGAAGCTTTCTTT.

The J gene is TRBJ2-7, the V gene TRBV7-6; a weak D match, TRBD1 (5 bases). V was cut by 8 bases and J by 1 base, with 9 bases left in between. The CDR3 has 12 amino acids. The germline CDR1 and CDR2 sequences are SGHVS and FNYEAQ. The CDR3, as DNA: TGTGCCAGCGGCAGGGATTCCTACGAGCAGTACTTC. This sequence encodes CASGRDSYEQYF.

The CDR3 DNA follows: TGTGCCAGTAGTGAGGTCAGGGGTTACGAGCAGTACTTC. It translates to CASSEVRGYEQYF. V gene TRBV19 combines with J gene TRBJ2-7, with a weak D call TRBD1 (6 bases). CDR3 size: 13 residues. CDR1 and CDR2 (germline): LNHDA, SQIVND (reference sequence). V shed 5 bases and J shed 4 bases, with 12 bases lying between them.

The chain's CDR3 is CASSPLDRNNYGYTF. CDR3 DNA sequence: TGTGCCAGCAGCCCACTGGACAGGAATAACTATGGCTACACCTTC. The genes are TRBV5-8 and TRBJ1-2; 7 bases are a match to TRBD1. CDR3 length: 15 residues. V lost 4 bases and J lost 1; bases outside the gene matches: 7. Per the germline V gene, CDR1 is SGHTS and CDR2 is YDEGEE.

V and J are TRBV28 and TRBJ1-2, with D maybe TRBD1 (5 bases). Trimming took off 4 bases at V and 3 bases at J, with 9 bases between the two ends. The germline gives CDR1 MDHEN, CDR2 SYDVKM. CDR3 length: 13 amino acids. CDR3 bases: TGTGCCAGCAGTTATGGGACGGACTATGGCTACACCTTC. It codes for CASSYGTDYGYTF.

This clone has just one count. The V gene is TRBV7-2, the J gene TRBJ1-3, with D perhaps TRBD1 (6 bases). The CDR3 sequence is 16 residues long. V gave up 7 bases and J gave up 2 bases, with 18 bases separating them. Germline CDR1 and CDR2: SGHTA and FQGNSA. The CDR3 spells CASTVPMGAAGNTIYF. The CDR3 DNA is TGTGCCAGCACCGTCCCCATGGGGGCGGCTGGAAACACCATATATTTT. The full variable domain, its missing parts supplied by reference TRBV7-2 and TRBJ1-3, is GAGVSQSPSNKVTEKGKDVELRCDPISGHTALYWYRQSLGQGLEFLIYFQGNSAPDKSGLPSDRFSAERTGGSVSTLTIQRTQQEDSAVYLCASTVPMGAAGNTIYFGEGSWLTVV.

The chain couples TRBV5-4 to TRBJ1-4, with D possibly matching TRBD1 (6 bases). V lost 0 bases and J 6 bases, leaving 12 bases between the germline ends. The CDR3 extends over 15 amino acids. Germline V gene data show CDR1 as SGHNT and CDR2 as YYREEE (reference sequence). CDR3 loop: CASSLGGAGDEKLFF. The CDR3 bases are TGTGCCAGCAGCTTGGGGGGGGCAGGTGATGAAAAACTGTTTTTT.

The chain is built from TRBV7-2 and TRBJ2-3; TRBD2 matches 13 bases. Germline lookup yields CDR1 SGHTA and CDR2 FQGNSA. The CDR3 is 17 amino acids. The V gene end was trimmed by 3 bases and the J gene end by 3 bases; junction bases not matched to a gene: 6. The CDR3 DNA sequence: TGTGCCAGCAGCTTTAGGACTAGCGGGGGCGGGACAGATACGCAGTATTTT. Residues: CASSFRTSGGGTDTQYF.

This clone appeared once. The chain couples TRBV5-3 to TRBJ2-7, with 7 bases matching TRBD1. TRBV5-3 is treated as an ORF (open reading frame) with a function not yet certain. This CDR3 has 12 residues. The V segment lost 8 bases and the J segment 5 bases; nucleotides outside the gene matches: 7. The CDR3 loop reads CASSPTGNEQYF. The DNA of the CDR3 is TGTGCCAGCAGCCCGACAGGGAACGAGCAGTACTTC.

The genes are TRBV5-4 and TRBJ2-7; maybe TRBD2 (5 bases). V lost 1 base, J lost 5 bases, and 13 bases lay in between. Looked up from germline, CDR1 is SGHNT and CDR2 is YYREEE (reference sequence). CDR3 size: 14 residues. The CDR3 DNA is TGTGCCAGCAGCTTGACGGGGTACGGCGACGAGCAGTACTTC. Translation gives CASSLTGYGDEQYF.